What follows are 16 T cell receptor beta chains derived from one specimen sequenced in a study of T cell repertoires in cytomegalovirus infection. TCRdb passed the reads through MiXCR, listing each CDR3 protein once. The sample yields roughly 640,000 distinct CDR3 sequences, more than 20% seen once. The sequencing sample was made of CD8+ T cells from PBMCs. The source is a human donor in good health (CMV status not recorded). Some clones in this sample may be carry-over from other donors' samples.

The chain employs TRBV15 and TRBJ1-1; D is uncertain. The CDR3 covers 13 residues. The V end lost 4 bases, the J end lost 5 bases, and 11 bases lay between the germline ends. In germline, CDR1 is LNHNV, CDR2 YYDKDF (reference sequence). CDR3 nucleotides: TGTGCCACCAGCATCACATCAGGTACTGAAGCTTTCTTT. This codes for CATSITSGTEAFF.

This clonotype was found many times. This sequence joins TRBV28 and TRBJ2-5; tentatively, D is TRBD1 (6 bases). The CDR3 runs to 14 residues. CDR1 and CDR2 from the germline V gene are MDHEN and SYDVKM. Trimming stripped 2 bases from V and 5 bases from J, with 12 bases between. The CDR3 nucleotides read TGTGCCAGCAGTTTAACAGGGTCGGGTGAGACCCAGTACTTC. Translating it yields CASSLTGSGETQYF.

This clonotype has only a few counts. The chain employs TRBV5-4 and TRBJ2-1, with D possibly being TRBD2 (5 bases). Germline V gene data show CDR1 as SGHNT and CDR2 as YYREEE (reference sequence). The CDR3 has 14 amino acids. With 4 bases removed from V and 4 bases from J, the gap between germline ends came to 12 bases. CDR3 bases: TGTGCCAGCAGCCCTCACACTAGTTACAATGAGCAGTTCTTC. It is translated as CASSPHTSYNEQFF.

This clonotype was counted many times. CDR3 sequence: CASSPPGRIPNYGYTF. As DNA, the CDR3 is TGTGCCAGCAGCCCTCCTGGCAGAATACCGAACTATGGCTACACCTTC. The chain combines TRBV7-9 with TRBJ1-2; D not certain. V dropped 5 bases and J dropped 2 bases, with 18 bases sitting between them. Germline V CDR1 and CDR2: SEHNR, FQNEAQ (reference sequence). The CDR3 runs 16 residues.

This clonotype occurred many times. The chain has TRBV4-3 and TRBJ1-3, with no clear D. Per germline, CDR1 LGHNA and CDR2 YSLEER. The V gene lost 0 bases and the J gene lost 0 bases, with 12 bases spanning the gap. The CDR3 length is 17 residues. The CDR3 region is CASSQDLGGHSGNTIYF. CDR3 DNA: TGCGCCAGCAGCCAAGATTTGGGAGGTCACTCTGGAAACACCATATATTTT.

The chain recombines TRBV19 with TRBJ1-1; D not certain. In germline, CDR1 is LNHDA, CDR2 SQIVND (reference sequence). The length of the CDR3 is 14 residues. Trimming cost V 6 bases and J 5 bases, with 16 bases left between them. Here the CDR3 reads CASSPGQVATEAFF. The CDR3 nucleotides read TGTGCCAGTAGCCCCGGGCAGGTGGCGACTGAAGCTTTCTTT.

Note on this clonotype: A junction boundary mismatches the germline segment, possibly from a read error. The rearrangement uses TRBV14 and TRBJ2-3; no clear D gene. Looked up from germline, CDR1 is SGHDN and CDR2 is FVKESK. The CDR3 totals 13 residues. The CDR3 sequence: CASNQVDQPTQYF. The CDR3 DNA reads as TGTGCCAGCAACCAAGTCGACCAACCCACGCAGTATTTT.

The sample holds a few counts of this clonotype. The rearrangement links TRBV10-3 to TRBJ2-1; D remains unclear. This CDR3 is 13 amino acids long. V was trimmed by 0 bases and J by 8 bases, leaving 8 bases between them. Germline V gives CDR1 ENHRY, CDR2 SYGVKD. The CDR3 nucleotides read TGTGCCATCAGTGAGTCGAAGGGATATGAGCAGTTCTTC. Protein sequence: CAISESKGYEQFF.

The chain uses TRBV29-1 and TRBJ2-3; D remains unclear. The germline CDR1 and CDR2 sequences are SQVTM and ANQGSEA. The V and J ends lost 0 bases and 6 bases respectively, with 16 bases between them. This CDR3 region has 15 residues. The CDR3 DNA sequence: TGCAGCGTTGAAGATTTCGGGCCTACCGCGGATACGCAGTATTTT. This codes for CSVEDFGPTADTQYF.

This clonotype was counted between two and nine times. The CDR3 loop reads CASSSWTGDEQYV. The CDR3 nucleotides read TGTGCCAGCAGTTCTTGGACAGGGGACGAGCAGTACGTC. The J gene is TRBJ2-7, the V gene TRBV12-3 or TRBV12-4, with TRBD1 identical over 9 bases. This CDR3 is 13 amino acids long. Unmatched junction bases numbered 3, after V lost 4 bases and J lost 5 bases.

Turning to this clonotype: A much larger clone differs from this one at a single base, so this may be a read error. This rearrangement joins TRBV6-8 to TRBJ1-4; 7 bases line up with TRBD1. The CDR3 extends over 17 amino acids. The V gene's germline CDR1 is MNHGY and CDR2 SAAAGT. The trim removed 5 bases at V and 7 bases at J, leaving 16 bases unmatched. The CDR3 DNA follows: TGTGCCAGCAGTGACGACAGGGCGGGGGATAGAGTTGAAAAACTGTTTTTT. It codes for CASSDDRAGDRVEKLFF.

V usage is TRBV2 and J usage is TRBJ2-7, with D uncertain. This CDR3 spans 10 amino acids. The V and J ends lost 7 bases and 7 bases respectively, with 8 bases between them. The V gene's germline CDR1 is SNHLY and CDR2 FYNNEI. The CDR3 here is CASIGMEQYF. DNA of the CDR3: TGTGCCAGCATTGGAATGGAGCAGTACTTC.

CDR3 residues: CASSVIGLGDYEQYV. The CDR3 coding sequence is TGTGCCAGCAGCGTGATCGGACTAGGGGACTACGAGCAGTACGTC. The chain uses TRBV6-2 or TRBV6-3 and TRBJ2-7; 7 nucleotides align to TRBD2. The CDR3 spans 15 residues. V lost 6 bases, J lost 3 bases, and 11 bases stayed unmatched. From germline, CDR1 is MNHEY and CDR2 SVGEGT.

This clonotype appeared a few times. The chain links TRBV29-1 to TRBJ2-1; 8 nucleotides agree with TRBD2. The CDR3 is made up of 13 amino acids. CDR1 SQVTM and CDR2 ANQGSEA come from the germline V gene. The V and J ends lost 5 bases and 9 bases, in that order; junction bases with no gene match: 9. DNA for the CDR3: TGCAGCGTTCCCCGGGGGGGGCATCTTGAGCAGTTCTTC. It codes for CSVPRGGHLEQFF.

In this sample, this clonotype turned up many times. The V gene is TRBV7-8, the J gene TRBJ2-5; TRBD1 matches at 7 bases. The CDR3 length is 14 residues. Germline assignment: CDR1 SGHVS and CDR2 FQNEAQ. J gave up 5 bases and V 7 bases, and 10 bases lay outside the gene matches. The CDR3 sequence is CASTSTGVRETQYF. DNA of the CDR3: TGTGCCAGCACCTCTACAGGGGTACGCGAGACCCAGTACTTC.

The chain uses TRBV12-3 or TRBV12-4 and TRBJ2-3; TRBD1 or TRBD2 may be the D gene (7 bases each). Between the trimmed V and J ends, which lost 6 bases and 2 bases, there was a span of 15 bases. The CDR3 totals 15 residues. The CDR3 DNA reads as TGTGCCAGCAGCTCCGGGGGGACAGCCACAGATACGCAGTATTTT. This gives the protein CASSSGGTATDTQYF.